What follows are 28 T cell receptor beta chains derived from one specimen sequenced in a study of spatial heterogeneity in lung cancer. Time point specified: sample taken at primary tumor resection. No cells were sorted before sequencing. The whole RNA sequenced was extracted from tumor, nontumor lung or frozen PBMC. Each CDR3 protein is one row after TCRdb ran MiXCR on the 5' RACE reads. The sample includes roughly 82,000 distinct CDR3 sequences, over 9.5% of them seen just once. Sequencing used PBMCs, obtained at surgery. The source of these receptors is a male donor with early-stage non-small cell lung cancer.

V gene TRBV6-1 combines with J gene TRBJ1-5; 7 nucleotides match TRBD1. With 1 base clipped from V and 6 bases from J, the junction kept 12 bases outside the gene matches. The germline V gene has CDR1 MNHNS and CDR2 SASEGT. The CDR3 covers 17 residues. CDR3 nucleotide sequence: TGTGCCAGCAGTGAAGGTTCCCTTGCAGGGGGTATTCAGCCCCAGCATTTT. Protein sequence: CASSEGSLAGGIQPQHF.

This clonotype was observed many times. The CDR3 DNA is TGTGCCAGCAGCCACACTAGCGGGAGGGCCAACAATGAGCAGTTCTTC. It codes for CASSHTSGRANNEQFF. The gene calls are TRBV3-1 and TRBJ2-1; TRBD2 agrees at 13 bases. Per germline, CDR1 LGHDT and CDR2 YNNKEL (reference sequence). This CDR3 contains 16 residues. The V gene end was trimmed by 3 bases and the J gene end by 5 bases; junction bases not matched to a gene: 4.

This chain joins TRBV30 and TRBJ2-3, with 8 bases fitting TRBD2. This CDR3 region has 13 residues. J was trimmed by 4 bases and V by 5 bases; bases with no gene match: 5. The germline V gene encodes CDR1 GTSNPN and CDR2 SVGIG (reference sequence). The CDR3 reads CAWGGGQADTQYF. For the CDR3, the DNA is TGTGCCTGGGGCGGGGGGCAGGCAGATACGCAGTATTTT.

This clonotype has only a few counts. The CDR3 DNA reads TGTGCCAGCAGTTCCGGGTCGTCCTACGAGCAGTACTTC. Translation gives CASSSGSSYEQYF. This sequence joins TRBV27 and TRBJ2-7; D remains ambiguous. V lost 4 bases to trimming and J lost 1 base, with 8 bases between them. This CDR3 comprises 13 residues. The germline CDR1 and CDR2 sequences are MNHEY and SMNVEV (reference sequence).

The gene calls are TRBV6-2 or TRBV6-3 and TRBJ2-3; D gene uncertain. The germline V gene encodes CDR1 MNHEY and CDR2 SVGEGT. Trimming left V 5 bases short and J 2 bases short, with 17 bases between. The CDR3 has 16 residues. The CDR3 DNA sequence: TGTGCCAGCAGTACGACCCAGACTGCCCCCACAGATACGCAGTATTTT. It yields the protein CASSTTQTAPTDTQYF.

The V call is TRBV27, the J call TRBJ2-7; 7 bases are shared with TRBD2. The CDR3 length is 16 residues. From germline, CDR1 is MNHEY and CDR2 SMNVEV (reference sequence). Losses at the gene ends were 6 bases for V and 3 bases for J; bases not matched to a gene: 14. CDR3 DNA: TGTGCCAGCAGCCCCGAGCGGGGCCTCCCGGTCTACGAGCAGTACTTC. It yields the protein CASSPERGLPVYEQYF.

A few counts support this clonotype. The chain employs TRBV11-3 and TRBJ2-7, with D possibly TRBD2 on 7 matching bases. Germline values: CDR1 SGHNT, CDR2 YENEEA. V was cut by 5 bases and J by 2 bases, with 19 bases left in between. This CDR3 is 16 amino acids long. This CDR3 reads CASSPGAGAYPYEQYF. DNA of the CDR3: TGTGCCAGCAGCCCGGGGGCGGGGGCGTACCCCTACGAGCAGTACTTC.

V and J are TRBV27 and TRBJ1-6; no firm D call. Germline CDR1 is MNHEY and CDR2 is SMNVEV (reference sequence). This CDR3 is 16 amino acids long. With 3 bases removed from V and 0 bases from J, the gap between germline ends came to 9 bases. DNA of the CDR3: TGTGCCAGCAGTTTGGTCAGCCGCTCCTATAATTCACCCCTCCACTTT. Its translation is CASSLVSRSYNSPLHF.

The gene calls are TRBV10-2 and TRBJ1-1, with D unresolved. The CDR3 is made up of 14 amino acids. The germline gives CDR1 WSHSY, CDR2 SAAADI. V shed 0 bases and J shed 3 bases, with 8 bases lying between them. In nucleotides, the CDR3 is TGCGCCAGCAGTGAGTCGCGGGGAGACACTGAAGCTTTCTTT. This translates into CASSESRGDTEAFF.

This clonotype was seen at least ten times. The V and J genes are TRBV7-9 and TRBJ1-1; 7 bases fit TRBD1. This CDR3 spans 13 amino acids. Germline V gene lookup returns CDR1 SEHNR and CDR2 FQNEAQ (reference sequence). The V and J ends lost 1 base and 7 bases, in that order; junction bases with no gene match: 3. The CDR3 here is CASSLGGDSEAFF. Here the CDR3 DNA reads TGTGCCAGCAGCTTAGGAGGGGACAGTGAAGCTTTCTTT.

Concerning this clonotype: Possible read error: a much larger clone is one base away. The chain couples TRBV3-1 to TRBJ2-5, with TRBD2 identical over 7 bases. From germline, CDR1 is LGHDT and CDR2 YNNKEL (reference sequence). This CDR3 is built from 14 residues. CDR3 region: CASSQAGGGEAQYF. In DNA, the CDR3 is TGTGCCAGCAGCCAAGCTGGGGGGGGAGAGGCCCAGTACTTC.

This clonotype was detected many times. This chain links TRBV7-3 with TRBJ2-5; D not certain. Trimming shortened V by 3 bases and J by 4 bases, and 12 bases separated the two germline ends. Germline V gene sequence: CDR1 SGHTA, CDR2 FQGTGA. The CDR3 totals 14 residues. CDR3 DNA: TGTGCCAGCAGCTTCGGGCCTTCGGGAGAGACCCAGTACTTC. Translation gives CASSFGPSGETQYF.

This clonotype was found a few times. CDR3 DNA: TGTGCCAGCAGCTTAAGTTGGACAGGAAATACTGAAGCTTTCTTT. Translating gives CASSLSWTGNTEAFF. The chain recombines TRBV7-9 with TRBJ1-1; 7 bases map to TRBD1. V gave up 2 bases and J gave up 5 bases; unmatched junction bases: 8. The length of the CDR3 is 15 residues. Looked up from germline, CDR1 is SEHNR and CDR2 is FQNEAQ (reference sequence). Combining the CDR3 with reference TRBV7-9 and TRBJ1-1 gives the whole variable domain DTGVSQNPRHKITKRGQNVTFRCDPISEHNRLYWYRQTLGQGPEFLTYFQNEAQLEKSRLLSDRFSAERPKGSFSTLEIQRTEQGDSAMYLCASSLSWTGNTEAFFGQGTRLTVV.

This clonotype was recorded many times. The CDR3: CASSFALQSTGELFF. For the CDR3, the DNA is TGCGCCAGCAGCTTTGCGCTACAAAGCACCGGGGAGCTGTTTTTT. V gene TRBV5-1 combines with J gene TRBJ2-2; D unresolved. Trimming removed 2 bases at V and 4 bases at J, with 12 bases between. Germline-derived CDR1 and CDR2 are SGHRS and YFSETQ. CDR3 length: 15 amino acids.

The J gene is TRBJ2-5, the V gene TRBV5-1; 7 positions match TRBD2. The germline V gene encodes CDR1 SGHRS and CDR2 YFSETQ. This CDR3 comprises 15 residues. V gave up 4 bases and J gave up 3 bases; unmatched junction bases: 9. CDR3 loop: CASSARGGAEETQYF. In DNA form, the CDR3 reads TGCGCCAGCAGCGCGAGGGGAGGGGCGGAAGAGACCCAGTACTTC.

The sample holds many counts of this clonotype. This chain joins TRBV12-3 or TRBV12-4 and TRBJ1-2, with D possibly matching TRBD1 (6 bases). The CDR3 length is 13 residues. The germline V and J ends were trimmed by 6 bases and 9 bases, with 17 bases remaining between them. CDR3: CASSPPGGGSYTF. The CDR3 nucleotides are TGTGCCAGCAGCCCCCCCGGAGGGGGTAGCTACACCTTC.

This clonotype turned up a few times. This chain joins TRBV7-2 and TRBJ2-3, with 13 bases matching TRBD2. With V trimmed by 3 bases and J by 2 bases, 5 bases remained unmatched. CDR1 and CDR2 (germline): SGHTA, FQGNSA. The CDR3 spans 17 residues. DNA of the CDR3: TGTGCCAGCAGCTTCCGACTAGCGGGAGGCGTCACAGATACGCAGTATTTT. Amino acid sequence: CASSFRLAGGVTDTQYF.

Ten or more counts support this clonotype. CDR3 residues: CASAGYGYTF. DNA for the CDR3: TGTGCTAGTGCAGGCTATGGCTACACCTTC. The chain couples TRBV12-5 to TRBJ1-2; D call uncertain. The germline V and J ends were trimmed by 7 bases and 4 bases, with 4 bases remaining between them. In germline, CDR1 is LGHNT, CDR2 FRNRAP. The CDR3 has 10 residues.

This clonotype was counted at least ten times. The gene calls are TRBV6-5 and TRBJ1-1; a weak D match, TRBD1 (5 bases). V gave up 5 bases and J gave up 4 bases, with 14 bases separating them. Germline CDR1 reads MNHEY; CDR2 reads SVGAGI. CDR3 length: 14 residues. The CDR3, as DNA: TGTGCCAGCAGTCCGTCGGGAACAGGCACTGAAGCTTTCTTT. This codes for CASSPSGTGTEAFF.

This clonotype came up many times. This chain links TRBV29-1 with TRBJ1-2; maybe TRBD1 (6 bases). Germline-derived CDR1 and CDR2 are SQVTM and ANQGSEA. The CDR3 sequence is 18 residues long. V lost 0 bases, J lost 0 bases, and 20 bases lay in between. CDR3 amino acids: CSVEDRMGDTSSNYGYTF. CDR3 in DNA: TGCAGCGTTGAAGATCGGATGGGGGACACCTCTTCTAACTATGGCTACACCTTC. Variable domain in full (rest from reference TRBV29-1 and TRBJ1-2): SAVISQKPSRDICQRGTSLTIQCQVDSQVTMMFWYRQQPGQSLTLIATANQGSEATYESGFVIDKFPISRPNLTFSTLTVSNMSPEDSSIYLCSVEDRMGDTSSNYGYTFGSGTRLTVV.

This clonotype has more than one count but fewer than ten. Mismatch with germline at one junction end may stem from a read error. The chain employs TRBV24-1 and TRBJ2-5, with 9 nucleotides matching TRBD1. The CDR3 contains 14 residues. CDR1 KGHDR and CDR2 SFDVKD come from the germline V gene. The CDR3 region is CATSDPGQGPLRHF. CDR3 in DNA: TGTGCCACCAGTGATCCGGGACAGGGACCCTTAAGACACTTC.

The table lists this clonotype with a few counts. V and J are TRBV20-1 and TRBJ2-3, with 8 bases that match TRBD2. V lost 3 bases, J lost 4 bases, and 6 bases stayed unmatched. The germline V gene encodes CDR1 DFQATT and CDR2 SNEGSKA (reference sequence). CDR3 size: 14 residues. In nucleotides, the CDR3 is TGCAGTGCTAGCCAGCGGGAGAAGGCAGATACGCAGTATTTT. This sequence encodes CSASQREKADTQYF.

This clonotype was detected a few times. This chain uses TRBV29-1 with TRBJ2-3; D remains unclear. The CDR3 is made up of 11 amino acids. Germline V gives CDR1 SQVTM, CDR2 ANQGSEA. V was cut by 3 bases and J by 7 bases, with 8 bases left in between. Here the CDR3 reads CSVDSAYTQYF. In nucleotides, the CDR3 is TGCAGCGTTGACAGTGCTTATACGCAGTATTTT.

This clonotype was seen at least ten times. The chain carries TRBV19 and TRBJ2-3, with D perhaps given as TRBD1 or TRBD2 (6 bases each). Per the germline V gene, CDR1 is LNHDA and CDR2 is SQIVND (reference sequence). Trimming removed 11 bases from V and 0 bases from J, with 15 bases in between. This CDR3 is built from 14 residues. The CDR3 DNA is TGTGCCTCCCGAGAGGGGGGAAGCACAGATACGCAGTATTTT. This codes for CASREGGSTDTQYF.

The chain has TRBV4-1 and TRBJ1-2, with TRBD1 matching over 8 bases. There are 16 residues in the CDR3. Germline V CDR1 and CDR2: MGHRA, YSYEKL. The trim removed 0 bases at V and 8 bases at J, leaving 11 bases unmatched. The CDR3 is CASSQEEQGGPRGYTF. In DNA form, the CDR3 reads TGCGCCAGCAGCCAAGAGGAACAGGGGGGACCTCGAGGCTACACCTTC.

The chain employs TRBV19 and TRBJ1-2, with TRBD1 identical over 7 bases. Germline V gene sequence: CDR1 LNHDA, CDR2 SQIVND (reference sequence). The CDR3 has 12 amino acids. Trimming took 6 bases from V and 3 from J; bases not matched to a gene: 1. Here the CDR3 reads CASRGTDYGYTF. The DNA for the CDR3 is TGTGCCAGTAGGGGGACAGACTATGGCTACACCTTC.

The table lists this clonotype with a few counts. In nucleotides, the CDR3 is TGTGCCAGCTCACCACCGGGACGGGGGGGCCCAGATACGCAGTATTTT. It is translated as CASSPPGRGGPDTQYF. The rearrangement links TRBV18 to TRBJ2-3; 8 positions agree with TRBD2. CDR1 KGHSH and CDR2 LQKENI come from the germline V gene. The CDR3 totals 16 residues. J lost 4 bases, V lost 0 bases, and 6 bases had no gene match.

CDR3 protein: CSVEGYGEQYF. Here the CDR3 DNA reads TGCAGCGTTGAAGGATACGGCGAGCAGTACTTC. V gene TRBV29-1 combines with J gene TRBJ2-7; no definite D call. Trimming shortened V by 1 base and J by 6 bases, and 7 bases separated the two germline ends. Germline-derived CDR1 and CDR2 are SQVTM and ANQGSEA. There are 11 residues in the CDR3.